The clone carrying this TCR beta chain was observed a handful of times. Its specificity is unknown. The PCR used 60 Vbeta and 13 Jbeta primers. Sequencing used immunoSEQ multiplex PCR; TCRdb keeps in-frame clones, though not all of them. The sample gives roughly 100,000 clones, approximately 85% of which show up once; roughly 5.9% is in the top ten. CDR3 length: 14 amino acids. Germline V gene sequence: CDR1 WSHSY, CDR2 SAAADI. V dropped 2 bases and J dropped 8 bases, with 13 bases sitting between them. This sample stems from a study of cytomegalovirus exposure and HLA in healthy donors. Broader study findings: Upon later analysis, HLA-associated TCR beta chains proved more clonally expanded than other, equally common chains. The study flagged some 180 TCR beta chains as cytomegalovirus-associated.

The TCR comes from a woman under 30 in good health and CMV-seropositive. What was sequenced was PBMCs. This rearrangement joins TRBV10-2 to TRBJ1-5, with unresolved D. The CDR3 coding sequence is TGCGCCAGCAGTGAGGCGGGGTTCAGTGAGCCCCAGCATTTT. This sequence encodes CASSEAGFSEPQHF.